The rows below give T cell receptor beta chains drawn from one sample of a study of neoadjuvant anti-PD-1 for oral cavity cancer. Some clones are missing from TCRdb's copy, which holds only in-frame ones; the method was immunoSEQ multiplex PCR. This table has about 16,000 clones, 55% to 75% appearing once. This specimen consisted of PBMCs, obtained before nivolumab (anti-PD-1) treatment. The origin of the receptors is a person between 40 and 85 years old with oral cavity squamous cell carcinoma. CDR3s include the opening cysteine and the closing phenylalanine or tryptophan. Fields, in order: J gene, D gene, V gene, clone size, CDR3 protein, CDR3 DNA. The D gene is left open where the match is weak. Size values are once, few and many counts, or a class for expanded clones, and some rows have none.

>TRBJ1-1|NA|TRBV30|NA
CAWSVLGQLNTEAFF
TGTGCCTGGAGTGTACTAGGCCAGCTGAACACTGAAGCTTTCTTT
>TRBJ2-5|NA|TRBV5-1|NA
CASSLGAGALQETQYF
TGCGCCAGCAGCTTGGGGGCAGGTGCCCTCCAAGAGACCCAGTACTTC
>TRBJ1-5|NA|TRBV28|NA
CASSLFQGPQPQHF
TGTGCCAGCAGTTTATTCCAGGGGCCCCAGCCCCAGCATTTT
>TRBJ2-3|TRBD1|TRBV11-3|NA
CASSPSAGQGITDTQYF
TGTGCCAGCAGCCCATCAGCGGGACAGGGAATCACAGATACGCAGTATTTT
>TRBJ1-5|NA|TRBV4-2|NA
CASSQSVSLSNQPQHF
TGTGCCAGCAGCCAATCGGTCTCTCTTAGCAATCAGCCCCAGCATTTT
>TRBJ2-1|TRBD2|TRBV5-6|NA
CASSPTSDGDEQFF
TGTGCCAGCAGCCCGACTAGCGACGGGGATGAGCAGTTCTTC
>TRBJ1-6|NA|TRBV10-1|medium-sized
CASSVRRSPLHF
TGCGCCAGCAGTGTAAGGCGTTCACCCCTCCACTTT
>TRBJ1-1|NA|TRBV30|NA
CAWEVRRAFF
TGTGCCTGGGAAGTTCGAAGAGCTTTCTTT
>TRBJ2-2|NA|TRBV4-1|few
CASSQETGELFF
TGCGCCAGCAGCCAGGAGACCGGGGAGCTGTTTTTT
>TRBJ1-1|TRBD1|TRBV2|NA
CASSGAGGFTEAFF
TGTGCCAGCAGTGGGGCAGGGGGTTTCACTGAAGCTTTCTTT
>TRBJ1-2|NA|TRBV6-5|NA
CASKASRLNYGYTF
TGTGCCAGCAAGGCGTCGAGGCTTAACTATGGCTACACCTTC
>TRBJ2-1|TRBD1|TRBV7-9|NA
CASSSKTGLRGNEQFF
TGTGCCAGCAGCTCGAAGACAGGGTTAAGGGGCAATGAGCAGTTCTTC
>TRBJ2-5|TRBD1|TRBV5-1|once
CASSGTGYQETQYF
TGCGCCAGCAGCGGGACAGGTTACCAAGAGACCCAGTACTTC
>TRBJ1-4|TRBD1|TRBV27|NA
CASSLRGGEKLFF
TGTGCCAGCAGTTTAAGAGGGGGCGAAAAACTGTTTTTT
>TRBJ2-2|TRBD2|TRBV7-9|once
CASSPGLAGTNTGELFF
TGTGCCAGCAGCCCCGGACTAGCGGGTACGAACACCGGGGAGCTGTTTTTT
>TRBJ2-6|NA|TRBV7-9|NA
CASSRAPGANVLTF
TGTGCCAGCTCCAGGGCTCCTGGGGCCAACGTCCTGACTTTC
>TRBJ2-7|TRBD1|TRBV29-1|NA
CSVPTGIGQYF
TGCAGCGTTCCGACAGGGATTGGGCAGTACTTC
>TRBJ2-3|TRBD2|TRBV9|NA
CASSGLAGGIADTQYF
TGTGCCAGCAGCGGATTAGCGGGAGGTATCGCAGATACGCAGTATTTT
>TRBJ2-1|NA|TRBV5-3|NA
CARSYRGVDDSSYNEQFF
TGTGCCAGAAGCTACCGCGGGGTGGACGACAGCTCCTACAATGAGCAGTTCTTC
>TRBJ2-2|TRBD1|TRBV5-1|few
CASFGQGLMGNTGELFF
TGCGCCAGCTTCGGACAGGGTCTTATGGGGAACACCGGGGAGCTGTTTTTT
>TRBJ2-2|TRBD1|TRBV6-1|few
CASNGQGTGELFF
TGTGCCAGCAATGGACAGGGGACCGGGGAGCTGTTTTTT
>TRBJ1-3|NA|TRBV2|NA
CASSEDSSGYRNTIYF
TGTGCCAGCAGTGAAGACTCGTCGGGCTATCGAAACACCATATATTTT
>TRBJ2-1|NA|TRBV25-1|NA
CASSVVGGGDEQFF
TGTGCCAGCAGTGTGGTAGGGGGAGGGGATGAGCAGTTCTTC
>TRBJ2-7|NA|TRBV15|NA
CATSRVDGGLSYEQYF
TGTGCCACCAGCAGAGTCGACGGGGGACTCTCCTACGAGCAGTACTTC
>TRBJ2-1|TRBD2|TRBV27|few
CASSTYSGSGNEQFF
TGTGCCAGCAGCACATATAGCGGGAGTGGCAATGAGCAGTTCTTC
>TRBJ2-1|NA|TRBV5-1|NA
CASRVAGSYNEQFF
TGCGCCAGCAGGGTGGCAGGGTCCTACAATGAGCAGTTCTTC
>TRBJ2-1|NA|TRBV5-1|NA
CASSLAPISRNEQFF
TGCGCCAGCAGCTTGGCTCCTATCAGTAGGAATGAGCAGTTCTTC
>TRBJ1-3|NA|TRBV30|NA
CAWSVQTGHGNTIYF
TGTGCCTGGAGTGTACAAACAGGGCACGGAAACACCATATATTTT
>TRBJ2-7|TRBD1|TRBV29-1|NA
CSGPRGSYEQYF
TGCAGCGGCCCCAGGGGGTCCTACGAGCAGTACTTC
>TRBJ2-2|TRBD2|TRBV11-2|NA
CASTLSGTSRNTGELFF
TGTGCCAGCACCCTTTCCGGGACTAGCAGGAACACCGGGGAGCTGTTTTTT
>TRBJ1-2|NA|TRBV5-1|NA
CASSSQGRSGDGYTF
TGCGCCAGCAGCAGCCAGGGGAGGAGTGGAGATGGCTACACCTTC
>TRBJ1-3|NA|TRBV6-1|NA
CASSTAHSGNTIYF
TGTGCCAGCAGCACAGCTCACTCTGGAAACACCATATATTTT
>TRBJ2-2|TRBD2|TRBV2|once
CASRATSANTGELFF
TGTGCCAGCAGGGCGACTAGCGCGAACACCGGGGAGCTGTTTTTT
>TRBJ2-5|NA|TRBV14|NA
CASSQGQLTLQETQYF
TGTGCCAGCAGCCAAGGGCAGTTGACCCTCCAAGAGACCCAGTACTTC
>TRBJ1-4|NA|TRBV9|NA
CASSVSPSFATGEKLFF
TGTGCCAGCAGCGTAAGCCCTTCATTCGCGACGGGTGAAAAACTGTTTTTT
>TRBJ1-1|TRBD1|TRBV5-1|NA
CASSFRQGAMNTEAFF
TGCGCCAGCAGCTTCCGACAGGGGGCTATGAACACTGAAGCTTTCTTT
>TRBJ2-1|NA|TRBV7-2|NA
CASSLVGTPNNEQFF
TGTGCCAGCAGCTTAGTGGGTACGCCCAACAATGAGCAGTTCTTC